These T cell receptor beta chains were read from a single sample in a study of CD8 T cells in ankylosing spondylitis. TCRdb recomputed calls from the 5' RACE reads with MiXCR, one row per CDR3 protein. This table holds almost 250,000 distinct CDR3 sequences, 30% to 35% found once. The sample was blood, either unsorted or a sorted T cell fraction (not recorded which). These TCRs come from a male donor with ankylosing spondylitis or in good health (not recorded which). Each CDR3 is given with its conserved first and last residue. The order of the fields is D gene, clone size, V gene, J gene, CDR3 protein, CDR3 DNA. The D gene is left open where the match is weak. Not all rows give a size; the values are once, few, many and, for expanded clones, a class.

d_gene: TRBD2; abundance: few; v_gene: TRBV12-3/TRBV12-4; j_gene: TRBJ2-1; CDR3aa: CATWAGGSYNEQFF; CDR3nt: TGTGCCACCTGGGCGGGGGGCTCCTACAATGAGCAGTTCTTC
d_gene: NA; abundance: NA; v_gene: TRBV20-1; j_gene: TRBJ1-5; CDR3aa: CSARGGPGLRQPQHF; CDR3nt: TGCAGTGCTAGGGGGGGACCAGGGTTGCGTCAGCCCCAGCATTTT
d_gene: TRBD2; abundance: few; v_gene: TRBV7-8; j_gene: TRBJ2-7; CDR3aa: CASSLAGLAGGEQYF; CDR3nt: TGTGCCAGCAGCTTAGCGGGGCTAGCGGGGGGCGAGCAGTACTTC
d_gene: TRBD2; abundance: few; v_gene: TRBV20-1; j_gene: TRBJ2-3; CDR3aa: CSAREDGLRGGLTDTQYF; CDR3nt: TGCAGTGCTAGAGAAGACGGCCTACGGGGGGGCCTAACAGATACGCAGTATTTT
d_gene: NA; abundance: NA; v_gene: TRBV5-6; j_gene: TRBJ2-3; CDR3aa: CASSLVGGDTDTQYF; CDR3nt: TGTGCCAGCAGCTTGGTAGGGGGGGACACAGATACGCAGTATTTT
d_gene: NA; abundance: NA; v_gene: TRBV30; j_gene: TRBJ2-3; CDR3aa: CAWSSYRASDTDTQYF; CDR3nt: TGTGCCTGGAGCTCCTACAGGGCTTCAGACACAGATACGCAGTATTTT
d_gene: NA; abundance: NA; v_gene: TRBV12-3/TRBV12-4; j_gene: TRBJ2-5; CDR3aa: CASSFGPEQETQYF; CDR3nt: TGTGCCAGCAGTTTTGGTCCAGAGCAAGAGACCCAGTACTTC
d_gene: TRBD2; abundance: few; v_gene: TRBV7-2; j_gene: TRBJ2-5; CDR3aa: CASSPTSGVSTTQYF; CDR3nt: TGTGCCAGCAGCCCCACTAGCGGAGTAAGCACGACCCAGTACTTC
d_gene: NA; abundance: few; v_gene: TRBV12-3/TRBV12-4; j_gene: TRBJ2-3; CDR3aa: CASGSGYSTDTQYF; CDR3nt: TGTGCCAGCGGATCGGGATATTCCACAGATACGCAGTATTTT
d_gene: NA; abundance: NA; v_gene: TRBV20-1; j_gene: TRBJ2-5; CDR3aa: CSDQGRQETQYF; CDR3nt: TGCAGTGACCAGGGGCGGCAAGAGACCCAGTACTTC
d_gene: NA; abundance: NA; v_gene: TRBV20-1; j_gene: TRBJ2-7; CDR3aa: CSASPGRIYYEQYF; CDR3nt: TGCAGTGCTAGCCCTGGACGGATTTACTACGAGCAGTACTTC
d_gene: NA; abundance: few; v_gene: TRBV10-3; j_gene: TRBJ2-3; CDR3aa: CAISDDTDTQYF; CDR3nt: TGTGCCATCAGTGACGACACAGATACGCAGTATTTT
d_gene: NA; abundance: many; v_gene: TRBV5-5; j_gene: TRBJ1-2; CDR3aa: CASSPTSAGRLVGYTF; CDR3nt: TGTGCCAGCAGCCCTACGTCGGCAGGGCGCTTGGTTGGCTACACCTTC
d_gene: TRBD1; abundance: NA; v_gene: TRBV5-4; j_gene: TRBJ2-1; CDR3aa: CASRLDRFGDEQFF; CDR3nt: TGTGCCAGCAGACTGGACAGGTTTGGCGATGAGCAGTTCTTC
d_gene: TRBD1; abundance: NA; v_gene: TRBV11-2; j_gene: TRBJ2-5; CDR3aa: CASRTGGTGTETQYF; CDR3nt: TGTGCCAGCAGAACCGGGGGGACAGGGACGGAGACCCAGTACTTC
d_gene: TRBD2; abundance: few; v_gene: TRBV29-1; j_gene: TRBJ2-1; CDR3aa: CSVCLGTSQTNEQFF; CDR3nt: TGCAGCGTTTGCCTGGGGACTAGCCAGACCAATGAGCAGTTCTTC
d_gene: NA; abundance: few; v_gene: TRBV9; j_gene: TRBJ2-3; CDR3aa: CASSVGTQATDTQYF; CDR3nt: TGTGCCAGCAGCGTAGGAACTCAGGCGACAGATACGCAGTATTTT
d_gene: NA; abundance: few; v_gene: TRBV20-1; j_gene: TRBJ2-5; CDR3aa: CSARDSGRETQYF; CDR3nt: TGCAGTGCTAGAGACAGTGGGAGGGAGACCCAGTACTTC
d_gene: TRBD1; abundance: few; v_gene: TRBV4-2; j_gene: TRBJ2-3; CDR3aa: CASSQAPTGSSTDTQYF; CDR3nt: TGTGCCAGCAGCCAAGCCCCGACAGGGTCTAGCACAGATACGCAGTATTTT
d_gene: NA; abundance: few; v_gene: TRBV29-1; j_gene: TRBJ1-4; CDR3aa: CSVEGGEKLFF; CDR3nt: TGCAGCGTTGAAGGAGGTGAAAAACTGTTTTTT
d_gene: TRBD1; abundance: few; v_gene: TRBV6-1; j_gene: TRBJ2-6; CDR3aa: CASMDRARPGANVLTF; CDR3nt: TGTGCCAGCATGGACAGGGCTCGTCCCGGGGCCAACGTCCTGACTTTC
d_gene: NA; abundance: few; v_gene: TRBV20-1; j_gene: TRBJ2-1; CDR3aa: CSARELRGSDEQFF; CDR3nt: TGCAGTGCTAGAGAGCTCCGAGGGAGCGATGAGCAGTTCTTC
d_gene: NA; abundance: few; v_gene: TRBV9; j_gene: TRBJ2-1; CDR3aa: CASSTSGTGNEQFF; CDR3nt: TGTGCCAGCAGCACTAGCGGGACAGGGAATGAGCAGTTCTTC
d_gene: NA; abundance: NA; v_gene: TRBV11-2; j_gene: TRBJ2-7; CDR3aa: CASSLDRGGYEQYF; CDR3nt: TGTGCCAGCAGCTTAGATAGGGGAGGCTACGAGCAGTACTTC
d_gene: NA; abundance: NA; v_gene: TRBV6-6; j_gene: TRBJ2-5; CDR3aa: CASSDSLETQYF; CDR3nt: TGTGCCAGCAGTGATAGTCTAGAGACCCAGTACTTC